This TCR beta chain was documented in a study of CD8+CD57+ T cells in acquired aplastic anemia. Patients chosen for sequencing had shown CD8+CD57+ cell expansion by flow cytometry. In this sample, this clonotype turned up many times. Profiles of TCR beta VDJ and CDR3 were generated from a genomic DNA template. TCRdb analysed the reads with MiXCR anew, one entry per CDR3 protein. Of 450,000 to 550,000 distinct CDR3 sequences detected, around 30% appear once; the ten largest clones hold roughly 0.89%. The receptor comes from a human donor with aplastic anemia. Sequenced material: sorted CD4+, CD8+, or CD8+CD57+ T cells (not recorded which) from PBMCs.

CDR3 nucleotides: TGTGCCACCAGTGATTTGAATAGCGGGAGGGACGAGCAGTACTTC. It is translated as CATSDLNSGRDEQYF. The chain carries TRBV24-1 and TRBJ2-7, with 11 bases that match TRBD2. This CDR3 has 15 amino acids. Germline V gene sequence: CDR1 KGHDR, CDR2 SFDVKD. Unmatched junction bases numbered 2, after V lost 0 bases and J lost 5 bases.